This entry lists 5 T cell receptor beta chains sequenced from one sample in a study of T cells expressing NK-cell markers. TCRdb reprocessed the 5' RACE reads and keeps a single row for each CDR3 protein, giving no DNA. In total, the table holds about 430,000 distinct CDR3 sequences. Sequenced: blood T cells: a sorted CD56 or NKG2C T cell subset, CD4+ or CD8+ T cells, or bulk PBMC T cells (not recorded which). The source of these receptors is a woman between 45 and 60 years old in good health.

This chain connects TRBV7-3 to TRBJ2-1. Looked up from germline, CDR1 is SGHTA and CDR2 is FQGTGA. This CDR3 has 13 amino acids. CDR3 amino acids: CASSFSEYNEQFF.

Here the CDR3 reads CATGGDYYNEQFF. V and J are TRBV24-1 and TRBJ2-1; TCRdb gives TRBD2 as the D gene, but with no DNA this cannot be confirmed. The CDR3 extends over 13 amino acids. Germline V CDR1 and CDR2: KGHDR, SFDVKD.

The chain combines TRBV29-1 with TRBJ1-2. This CDR3 spans 11 amino acids. The germline CDR1 and CDR2 sequences are SQVTM and ANQGSEA. The CDR3 protein is CSYSRAFDYTF.

The chain recombines TRBV7-6 with TRBJ2-1. The CDR3 loop spans 14 amino acids. Per the germline V gene, CDR1 is SGHVS and CDR2 is FNYEAQ. This CDR3 is CASSSKSSYNEQFF.

The chain recombines TRBV5-6 with TRBJ1-2; the D call from TCRdb, TRBD1, cannot be confirmed without DNA. Looked up from germline, CDR1 is SGHDT and CDR2 is YYEEEE. This CDR3 is 16 amino acids long. This chain's CDR3 is CASSYYGQAGNYGYTF.